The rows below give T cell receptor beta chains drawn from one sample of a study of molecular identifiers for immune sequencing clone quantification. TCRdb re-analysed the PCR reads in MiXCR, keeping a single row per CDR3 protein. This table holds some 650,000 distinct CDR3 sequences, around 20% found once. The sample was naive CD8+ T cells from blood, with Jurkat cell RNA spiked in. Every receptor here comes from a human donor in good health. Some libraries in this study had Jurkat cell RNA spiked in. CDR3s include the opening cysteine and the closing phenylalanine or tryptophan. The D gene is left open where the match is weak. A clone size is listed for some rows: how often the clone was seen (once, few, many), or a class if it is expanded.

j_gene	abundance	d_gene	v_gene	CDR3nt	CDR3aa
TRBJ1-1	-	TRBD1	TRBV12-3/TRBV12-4	TGTGCCAGCAGGACAGGGGGGGATAACACTGAAGCTTTCTTT	CASRTGGDNTEAFF
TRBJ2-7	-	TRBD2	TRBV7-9	TGTGCCAGCAGCGGGGGACTAAATCCCTACGAGCAGTACTTC	CASSGGLNPYEQYF
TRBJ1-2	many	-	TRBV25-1	TGTGCCAGCAGCGGACCCTCCGTCTATGGCTACACCTTC	CASSGPSVYGYTF
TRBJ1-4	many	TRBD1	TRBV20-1	TGCAGTGCTAGAAAACCGGGACAGGGGGCCACTAATGAAAAACTGTTTTTT	CSARKPGQGATNEKLFF
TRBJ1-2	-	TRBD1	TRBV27	TGTGCCAGCAGTTTATCCCCAGGGGGCGATCAAAGCTACACCTTC	CASSLSPGGDQSYTF
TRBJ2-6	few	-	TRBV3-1	TGTGCCAGCAGCTTACAAAGTCCCGCGACAGGAGACTTGAACTCTGGGGCCAACGTCCTGACTTTC	CASSLQSPATGDLNSGANVLTF
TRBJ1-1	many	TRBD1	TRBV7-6	TGTGCCAGCAGCTTAGCGGTAGTGACACCGGGAGACAGGGCGCTGAACACTGAAGCTTTCTTT	CASSLAVVTPGDRALNTEAFF
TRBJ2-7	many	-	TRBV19	TGTGCCAGTAGTCCAACTAGCTCACTCTACGAGCAGTACTTC	CASSPTSSLYEQYF
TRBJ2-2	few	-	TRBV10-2	TGCGCCAGCAGTGAGTCTAAGAGCCCTGAGGGAGCGAACACCGGGGAGCTGTTTTTT	CASSESKSPEGANTGELFF
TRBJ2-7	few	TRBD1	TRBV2	TGTGCCAGTCAGCCCCTACAGGGGAGCTCCTACGAGCAGTACTTC	CASQPLQGSSYEQYF
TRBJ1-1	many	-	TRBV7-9	TGTGCCAGCAGTTCAGGGCTGGGAGACACTGAAGCTTTCTTT	CASSSGLGDTEAFF
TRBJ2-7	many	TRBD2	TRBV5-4	TGTGCCAGCAGCTTGGCAAGTGCGGGAGTTGGCGAGCAGTACTTC	CASSLASAGVGEQYF
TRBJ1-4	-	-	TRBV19	TGTGCCAGTAGTACCACGGCAGGGCCGGGTGAAAAACTGTTTTTT	CASSTTAGPGEKLFF
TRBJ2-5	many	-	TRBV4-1	TGCGCCAGCAGCCAAGCGGGGGGACAGGAGACCCAGTACTTC	CASSQAGGQETQYF
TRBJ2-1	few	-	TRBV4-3	TGCGCCAGCAGCCAAGATTGGCGGGACCGATCGTATCACGGCTCCTACAATGAGCAGTTCTTC	CASSQDWRDRSYHGSYNEQFF
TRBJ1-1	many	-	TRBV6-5	TGTGCCAGCAGTTACTCTTGGGGGCGAGATACTGAAGCTTTCTTT	CASSYSWGRDTEAFF
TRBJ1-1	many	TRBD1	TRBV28	TGTGCCAGCAAGGACAGGGAGACTGAAGCTTTCTTT	CASKDRETEAFF
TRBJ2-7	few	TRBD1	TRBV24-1	TGTGCCACCAGTGGCCTTAACGCAGGGACAGGAGCCCCCGAGCAGTACTTC	CATSGLNAGTGAPEQYF
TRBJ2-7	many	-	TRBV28	TGTGCCAGCAGCCCAAGGACCCCCCTTCCCGAGCAGTACTTC	CASSPRTPLPEQYF
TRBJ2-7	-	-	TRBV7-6	TGTGCCAGCAGCCAAGCGGAAGCCTACGAGCAGTACTTC	CASSQAEAYEQYF
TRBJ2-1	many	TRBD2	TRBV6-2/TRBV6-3	TGTGCCAGCAGGACTCTAGCGGGGGGGCTTAATGAGCAGTTCTTC	CASRTLAGGLNEQFF
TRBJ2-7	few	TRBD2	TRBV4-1	TGCGCCAGCAGCCTACGACTAGCGGGAGTACCCAACCACGAGCAGTACTTC	CASSLRLAGVPNHEQYF